A single sample is the source of the 25 T cell receptor beta chains below, sequenced in a study of cytomegalovirus exposure and HLA in healthy donors. This table comes from immunoSEQ multiplex PCR, and its TCRdb copy is limited to in-frame clones, with some not included. The sample has 200,000 to 300,000 clones; about 83% are singletons. Material: PBMCs. The receptors were sampled from a man aged 18-30 years in good health and CMV-seronegative.

The rearrangement uses TRBV7-9 and TRBJ1-2; D remains ambiguous. Germline loops: CDR1 SEHNR, CDR2 FQNEAQ (reference sequence). Trimming removed 5 bases at V and 2 bases at J, with 15 bases between. This CDR3 is 15 amino acids long. CDR3 residues: CASSPSGRNNYGYTF. CDR3 DNA: TGTGCCAGCAGCCCATCGGGAAGGAACAACTATGGCTACACCTTC.

The chain employs TRBV14 and TRBJ2-5; TRBD1 might be the D (6 bases). V lost 5 bases to trimming and J lost 2 bases, with 15 bases between them. Germline loops: CDR1 SGHDN, CDR2 FVKESK. The CDR3 is made up of 15 amino acids. DNA for the CDR3: TGTGCCAGCAGCGCCCTGACAGGCCAACAAGAGACCCAGTACTTC. Encoded protein: CASSALTGQQETQYF.

The chain is built from TRBV5-1 and TRBJ2-3, with 9 bases identical to TRBD2. There are 14 residues in the CDR3. Per germline, CDR1 SGHRS and CDR2 YFSETQ. The trim removed 7 bases at V and 0 bases at J, leaving 3 bases unmatched. The CDR3 nucleotides are TGCGCCAGCCGAGCGGGAGGAAGCACAGATACGCAGTATTTT. Translated: CASRAGGSTDTQYF. The variable domain in full, with the rest retrieved from reference TRBV5-1 and TRBJ2-3, is KAGVTQTPRYLIKTRGQQVTLSCSPISGHRSVSWYQQTPGQGLQFLFEYFSETQRNKGNFPGRFSGRQFSNSRSEMNVSTLELGDSALYLCASRAGGSTDTQYFGPGTRLTVL.

This clone has more than one count but fewer than ten. The chain joins TRBV18 to TRBJ2-5; 10 bases are shared with TRBD1. CDR3 length equals 16 residues. Germline loops: CDR1 KGHSH, CDR2 LQKENI. V shed 4 bases, J shed 5 bases, and the junction held 10 bases outside the gene matches. The CDR3 nucleotides read TGTGCCAGCTCACAGACAGGGGGCGCTTTCGGGGAGACCCAGTACTTC. This codes for CASSQTGGAFGETQYF.

The gene calls are TRBV7-9 and TRBJ2-3, with TRBD1 matching over 9 bases. Germline V CDR1 and CDR2: SEHNR, FQNEAQ (reference sequence). The CDR3 runs 14 residues. Germline trimming cut 6 bases from V and 6 bases from J; bases unmatched to any gene: 7. In nucleotides, the CDR3 is TGTGCCAGCAGGTGGGACAGGGCGGTTGATACGCAGTATTTT. The encoded protein is CASRWDRAVDTQYF.

This chain uses TRBV7-2 with TRBJ1-2, with TRBD1 matching over 7 bases. CDR3 length: 15 amino acids. The germline V gene encodes CDR1 SGHTA and CDR2 FQGNSA. Unmatched junction bases numbered 13, after V lost 4 bases and J lost 8 bases. The CDR3 loop reads CASSSSTGVLSGYTF. The CDR3 bases are TGTGCCAGCAGCTCATCTACAGGGGTTCTGTCGGGCTACACCTTC.

This clone was detected only once. The rearrangement uses TRBV19 and TRBJ2-6, with TRBD2 matching 14 bases. After removal of 5 bases from V and 12 bases from J, the junction contained 21 bases not matched to a gene. Germline V gene sequence: CDR1 LNHDA, CDR2 SQIVND (reference sequence). This CDR3 has 20 residues. The CDR3 region is CASSSAPGLAGATVFSVLTF. The CDR3 bases are TGTGCCAGTAGTTCCGCTCCGGGACTAGCGGGAGCCACAGTTTTTTCCGTCCTGACTTTC.

The V and J genes are TRBV15 and TRBJ1-1; D is undetermined. The V gene's germline CDR1 is LNHNV and CDR2 YYDKDF (reference sequence). The CDR3 is 11 amino acids. V lost 1 base, J lost 8 bases, and 5 bases lay in between. CDR3 DNA: TGTGCCACCAGCAGAGCCCGGGAAGCTTTCTTT. Translating it yields CATSRAREAFF.

This chain links TRBV19 with TRBJ1-4; D call uncertain. V was clipped by 3 bases and J by 7 bases, with 9 bases between them. Per the germline V gene, CDR1 is LNHDA and CDR2 is SQIVND (reference sequence). CDR3 length: 13 amino acids. The CDR3 DNA reads as TGTGCCAGTAGTATCTGGCATTTTGAAAAACTGTTTTTT. Translation gives CASSIWHFEKLFF.

V is TRBV5-4 and J is TRBJ1-5; 9 positions match TRBD1. Germline V lookup: CDR1 SGHNT, CDR2 YYREEE (reference sequence). There are 17 residues in the CDR3. J lost 4 bases, V lost 2 bases, and 10 bases had no gene match. The CDR3 region is CASSFPGQGVRNQPQHF. The CDR3 DNA follows: TGTGCCAGCAGCTTCCCGGGACAGGGTGTTAGGAATCAGCCCCAGCATTTT.

J is TRBJ2-3 and V is TRBV27, with D perhaps TRBD2 (5 bases). Germline CDR1 MNHEY, CDR2 SMNVEV (reference sequence). This CDR3 comprises 14 residues. With 6 bases removed from V and 2 bases from J, the gap between germline ends came to 12 bases. The CDR3 loop reads CASRGETLTDTQYF. The CDR3 bases are TGTGCCAGCAGGGGAGAAACTCTCACAGATACGCAGTATTTT.

This sequence joins TRBV5-1 and TRBJ2-2; D might be TRBD1 (6 bases). Trimming took 3 bases from V and 1 from J, leaving 7 bases between them. The CDR3 is 14 residues long. The germline gives CDR1 SGHRS, CDR2 YFSETQ. In nucleotides, the CDR3 is TGCGCCAGCAGCTCGGGACAGAACACCGGGGAGCTGTTTTTT. Translating gives CASSSGQNTGELFF. The full variable domain, with the rest looked up from reference TRBV5-1 and TRBJ2-2, is KAGVTQTPRYLIKTRGQQVTLSCSPISGHRSVSWYQQTPGQGLQFLFEYFSETQRNKGNFPGRFSGRQFSNSRSEMNVSTLELGDSALYLCASSSGQNTGELFFGEGSRLTVL.

The chain has TRBV27 and TRBJ2-3; D is unresolved. V shed 7 bases and J shed 2 bases, with 19 bases lying between them. The CDR3 has 16 residues. CDR1 MNHEY and CDR2 SMNVEV come from the germline V gene (reference sequence). The CDR3 sequence is CASTPYLSSNTDTQYF. The CDR3 DNA reads as TGTGCCAGCACTCCCTATCTATCCTCTAACACAGATACGCAGTATTTT.

The chain combines TRBV19 with TRBJ2-3, with a tentative D call TRBD2 (6 bases). Germline loops: CDR1 LNHDA, CDR2 SQIVND (reference sequence). The CDR3 runs 16 residues. The V end lost 6 bases, the J end lost 2 bases, and 18 bases lay between the germline ends. This chain's CDR3 is CASRDGTASSTDTQYF. CDR3 sequence (DNA): TGTGCCAGTAGGGATGGGACTGCCTCTTCCACAGATACGCAGTATTTT.

V and J are TRBV27 and TRBJ2-1, with TRBD2 as a possible D gene (6 bases). V lost 0 bases to trimming and J lost 6 bases, with 15 bases between them. CDR1 is MNHEY, CDR2 SMNVEV, per germline (reference sequence). There are 16 residues in the CDR3. The CDR3 DNA follows: TGTGCCAGCAGTTTATCAACGCGGGACGGGCGCAATGAGCAGTTCTTC. It is translated as CASSLSTRDGRNEQFF.

V is TRBV18 and J is TRBJ1-2; D possibly corresponds to TRBD1 (6 bases). Deletions cut 8 bases from V and 8 bases from J, with 21 bases between. In germline, CDR1 is KGHSH, CDR2 LQKENI. The CDR3 contains 14 residues. In nucleotides, the CDR3 is TGTGCCAGCACCTACGAGAGGACAGTCGGGGGCTACACCTTC. It is translated as CASTYERTVGGYTF.

Notes on this clone: Distinct nucleotide sequences in the sample also encode this CDR3. This chain connects TRBV11-3 to TRBJ2-2, with TRBD1 identical over 8 bases. Losses at the gene ends were 5 bases for V and 2 bases for J; bases not matched to a gene: 7. The CDR3 has 16 amino acids. Germline CDR1 is SGHNT and CDR2 is YENEEA. CDR3 protein: CASSRRTGSNTGELFF. In DNA, the CDR3 is TGTGCCAGCAGCCGACGGACAGGGAGCAACACCGGGGAGCTGTTTTTT.

CDR3 bases: TGTGCCAGCAGCTGGGGCCCAACAGAGACCCAGTACTTC. This sequence encodes CASSWGPTETQYF. V usage is TRBV7-2 and J usage is TRBJ2-5; maybe TRBD1 (5 bases). The CDR3 spans 13 residues. The germline CDR1 and CDR2 sequences are SGHTA and FQGNSA. Between the trimmed V and J ends, which lost 4 bases and 4 bases, there was a span of 10 bases. Drawing the rest from reference TRBV7-2 and TRBJ2-5, the complete variable domain is GAGVSQSPSNKVTEKGKDVELRCDPISGHTALYWYRQSLGQGLEFLIYFQGNSAPDKSGLPSDRFSAERTGGSVSTLTIQRTQQEDSAVYLCASSWGPTETQYFGPGTRLLVL.

The gene calls are TRBV27 and TRBJ1-2; no definite D call. The germline V gene encodes CDR1 MNHEY and CDR2 SMNVEV (reference sequence). The CDR3 loop spans 14 amino acids. Trimming cost V 3 bases and J 0 bases, with 8 bases left between them. CDR3 residues: CASSFGPTNYGYTF. Written as DNA, the CDR3 is TGTGCCAGCAGTTTTGGGCCTACTAACTATGGCTACACCTTC.

The chain links TRBV5-1 to TRBJ2-5, with TRBD1 as a possible D gene (8 bases). V lost 4 bases and J lost 5, with 18 bases in between. Germline CDR1 SGHRS, CDR2 YFSETQ. This CDR3 comprises 15 residues. CDR3 in DNA: TGCGCCAGCAGCGCCACAGGGGGGGTTAGGGAGACCCAGTACTTC. It yields the protein CASSATGGVRETQYF.

This clone has a handful of counts. CDR3 protein: CASSQGSGVPLHF. The CDR3 DNA follows: TGTGCCAGCAGCCAAGGCTCAGGGGTGCCCCTCCACTTT. The V gene is TRBV4-2, the J gene TRBJ1-6; maybe TRBD1 (6 bases). Trimming shortened V by 1 base and J by 13 bases, and 11 bases separated the two germline ends. This CDR3 spans 13 amino acids. Germline V gene lookup returns CDR1 LGHNA and CDR2 YNFKEQ.

The genes are TRBV4-3 and TRBJ1-4; D is unresolved. Trimming removed 3 bases at V and 6 bases at J, with 14 bases between. The length of the CDR3 is 15 residues. Looked up from germline, CDR1 is LGHNA and CDR2 is YSLEER. The CDR3: CASSHGGPPDEKLFF. In nucleotides, the CDR3 is TGCGCCAGCAGCCATGGCGGGCCCCCGGATGAAAAACTGTTTTTT.

This chain uses TRBV4-1 with TRBJ2-7, with 10 bases lining up with TRBD1. V was clipped by 0 bases and J by 2 bases; unmatched bases: 4. The CDR3 has 16 residues. Germline V gene lookup returns CDR1 MGHRA and CDR2 YSYEKL. DNA of the CDR3: TGCGCCAGCAGCCAAGAGGGACAGGGGAGGGCCTACGAGCAGTACTTC. Amino acids: CASSQEGQGRAYEQYF.

The V call is TRBV9, the J call TRBJ1-1, with 7 bases aligning to TRBD1. V lost 1 base, J lost 5 bases, and 5 bases stayed unmatched. The CDR3 covers 14 residues. Germline lookup yields CDR1 SGDLS and CDR2 YYNGEE. The CDR3 reads CASSVTGVRTEAFF. The CDR3 bases are TGTGCCAGCAGCGTAACAGGGGTGAGGACTGAAGCTTTCTTT.

The genes are TRBV7-9 and TRBJ2-5; D possibly corresponds to TRBD1 (6 bases). In germline, CDR1 is SEHNR, CDR2 FQNEAQ (reference sequence). V was shortened by 4 bases and J by 2 bases, with 11 bases between the two germline ends. CDR3 length: 14 amino acids. The CDR3 loop is CASSWTEAQETQYF. The CDR3, as DNA: TGTGCCAGCAGCTGGACAGAAGCTCAAGAGACCCAGTACTTC.